This TCR beta chain was sequenced during a study of cytomegalovirus exposure and HLA in healthy donors. PCR used 60 Vbeta primers and 13 Jbeta primers. The repertoire was sequenced with immunoSEQ multiplex PCR; TCRdb's copy has only in-frame clones and lacks some. The table gives 150,000 to 250,000 clones; the top ten clones make up roughly 0.7% of it. V was shortened by 6 bases and J by 2 bases, with 11 bases between the two germline ends. Looked up from germline, CDR1 is SGHRS and CDR2 is YFSETQ. The CDR3 is made up of 14 amino acids. J is TRBJ2-2 and V is TRBV5-1, with D hard to call. This clonotype originated in a boy younger than 18 in good health and CMV-seronegative. Sequencing input: PBMCs. The CDR3 DNA sequence: TGCGCCAGCACCGAGACAACTAACACCGGGGAGCTGTTTTTT. Amino acid sequence: CASTETTNTGELFF.